This T cell receptor (beta chain) was captured by sequencing in a study of early T cells in non-severe SARS-CoV-2 infection. The CDR3 totals 12 residues. Unmatched junction bases numbered 4, after V lost 7 bases and J lost 10 bases. Germline V gives CDR1 LGHNA, CDR2 YNFKEQ. cDNA molecules, individually, were tagged with unique molecular identifiers. TCRdb independently ran MiXCR on the 5' RACE reads; one entry per CDR3 protein. The data contain about 80,000 distinct CDR3 sequences, 12% of them singletons. The clonotype comes from an adult who was a healthcare worker with PCR-confirmed SARS-CoV-2 infection or an uninfected control (not recorded which). This chain uses TRBV4-2 with TRBJ1-6, with TRBD1 matching over 7 bases. Sequencing input: whole blood. The CDR3 DNA reads as TGTGCCAGCACAACAGGGGTATCACCCCTCCACTTT. It specifies CASTTGVSPLHF.